One sample yielded the 15 T cell receptor beta chains listed below, sequenced in a study of shared clonotypes between healthy human individuals. Naive CD8 populations comprised CD45RO-negative cells positively selected for CCR7, excluding terminally differentiated effector memory CD45RA+ cells. The table came from immunoSEQ multiplex PCR; TCRdb's copy has only in-frame clones and leaves some out. Altogether 1.5 million to 2.5 million clones are present, about 95% being singletons, with the ten largest covering 1.2%. The sequenced material came from naive CD8+ T cells sorted from blood. The receptors here all came from a man aged 18-30 years in good health.

This chain connects TRBV7-8 to TRBJ2-1; 8 bases are shared with TRBD2. CDR1 and CDR2 from the germline V gene are SGHVS and FQNEAQ. The trim removed 0 bases at V and 7 bases at J, leaving 11 bases unmatched. This CDR3 region has 17 residues. For the CDR3, the DNA is TGTGCCAGCAGCTTAGCGCGGAATAGCGGGAATGGAAATGAGCAGTTCTTC. It codes for CASSLARNSGNGNEQFF. The whole variable domain, remainder taken from reference TRBV7-8 and TRBJ2-1, is GAGVSQSPRYKVAKRGQDVALRCDPISGHVSLFWYQQALGQGPEFLTYFQNEAQLDKSGLPSDRFFAERPEGSVSTLKIQRTQQEDSAVYLCASSLARNSGNGNEQFFGPGTRLTVL.

The rearrangement joins TRBV5-4 to TRBJ2-7; possible D gene TRBD2, 6 bases. The CDR3 runs to 15 residues. Germline V gene sequence: CDR1 SGHNT, CDR2 YYREEE (reference sequence). The V end lost 4 bases, the J end lost 7 bases, and 21 bases lay between the germline ends. The CDR3 DNA follows: TGTGCCAGCAGCACCACGACTAGTTCTCCGGGGGAGCAGTACTTC. Translating it yields CASSTTTSSPGEQYF.

This clone was found once. The sample contains more than one DNA sequence encoding this CDR3. This sequence joins TRBV28 and TRBJ1-1; 9 nucleotides match TRBD1. The germline CDR1 and CDR2 sequences are MDHEN and SYDVKM. The CDR3 has 14 amino acids. V lost 2 bases, J lost 4 bases, and 2 bases stayed unmatched. Here the CDR3 DNA reads TGTGCCAGCAGTTTAGGGACAGGGAGCACTGAAGCTTTCTTT. Protein sequence: CASSLGTGSTEAFF. Drawing the rest from reference TRBV28 and TRBJ1-1, the complete variable domain is DVKVTQSSRYLVKRTGEKVFLECVQDMDHENMFWYRQDPGLGLRLIYFSYDVKMKEKGDIPEGYSVSREKKERFSLILESASTNQTSMYLCASSLGTGSTEAFFGQGTRLTVV.

This clone occurred once. The rearrangement links TRBV4-1 to TRBJ1-1, with D possibly being TRBD1 (6 bases). Trimming shortened V by 0 bases and J by 4 bases, and 15 bases separated the two germline ends. The germline CDR1 and CDR2 sequences are MGHRA and YSYEKL. The CDR3 has 16 amino acids. The CDR3 DNA reads TGCGCCAGCAGCCAAGAAACAGGGATCCTCGGCACTGAAGCTTTCTTT. Its translation: CASSQETGILGTEAFF.

The gene calls are TRBV13 and TRBJ2-7; 8 positions match TRBD1. V shed 4 bases, J shed 7 bases, and the junction held 12 bases outside the gene matches. CDR1 PRHDT and CDR2 FYEKMQ come from the germline V gene (reference sequence). The CDR3 totals 15 residues. The CDR3 reads CASSSRGQGAWEQYF. The CDR3 nucleotides read TGTGCCAGCAGCTCCCGGGGGCAGGGGGCTTGGGAGCAGTACTTC. Full variable domain (remainder filled in from reference TRBV13 and TRBJ2-7): AAGVIQSPRHLIKEKRETATLKCYPIPRHDTVYWYQQGPGQDPQFLISFYEKMQSDKGSIPDRFSAQQFSDYHSELNMSSLELGDSALYFCASSSRGQGAWEQYFGPGTRLTVT.

V gene TRBV21-1 combines with J gene TRBJ2-1; TRBD1 is the table's D call and was not checked against the DNA. TRBV21-1 is tagged as a pseudogene. This CDR3 is 16 amino acids long. In DNA, the CDR3 is TGTGCCAGCAGCACCGGACAGGCGAGCTCCTACAATGAGCAGTTCTTC. Its protein product is CASSTGQASSYNEQFF.

The rearrangement uses TRBV2 and TRBJ2-3, with 13 bases fitting TRBD2. J gave up 5 bases and V 5 bases, and 10 bases lay outside the gene matches. Germline CDR1 is SNHLY and CDR2 is FYNNEI. There are 17 residues in the CDR3. In nucleotides, the CDR3 is TGTGCCAGCAGTCCTACACTAGCGGGGGGGCCCGGAGATACGCAGTATTTT. It yields the protein CASSPTLAGGPGDTQYF.

The genes are TRBV30 and TRBJ2-7; perhaps TRBD1 as D (5 bases). This CDR3 spans 15 amino acids. The V end was cut by 0 bases, the J end by 5 bases, with 17 bases between. The germline V gene has CDR1 GTSNPN and CDR2 SVGIG (reference sequence). In nucleotides, the CDR3 is TGTGCCTGGAGTGTTCGTACAGGTTGGGAAAACGAGCAGTACTTC. Its protein product is CAWSVRTGWENEQYF.

The V call is TRBV7-6, the J call TRBJ2-7; D unclear. Trimming stripped 2 bases from V and 0 bases from J, with 11 bases between. The CDR3 contains 15 residues. The germline V gene has CDR1 SGHVS and CDR2 FNYEAQ. CDR3 loop: CASSLYGTNSYEQYF. CDR3 coding DNA: TGTGCCAGCAGCTTATACGGCACTAACTCCTACGAGCAGTACTTC.

V is TRBV11-3 and J is TRBJ2-1; D ambiguous. The CDR3 sequence is 11 residues long. Germline lookup yields CDR1 SGHNT and CDR2 YENEEA. V was clipped by 3 bases and J by 6 bases, with 3 bases between them. CDR3 sequence (DNA): TGTGCCAGCAGCTTCGTCAATGAGCAGTTCTTC. This encodes CASSFVNEQFF. The whole variable domain, filled in from reference TRBV11-3 and TRBJ2-1, reads EAGVVQSPRYKIIEKKQPVAFWCNPISGHNTLYWYLQNLGQGPELLIRYENEEAVDDSQLPKDRFSAERLKGVDSTLKIQPAELGDSAVYLCASSFVNEQFFGPGTRLTVL.

As for this clone: Other DNA sequences of this sample code for an identical CDR3. The V and J genes are TRBV6-5 and TRBJ1-1; D ambiguous. V lost 6 bases to trimming and J lost 0 bases, with 8 bases between them. Germline CDR1 and CDR2: MNHEY and SVGAGI. The CDR3 covers 13 residues. The DNA for the CDR3 is TGTGCCAGCAGCTCTAACTTGAACACTGAAGCTTTCTTT. Amino acids: CASSSNLNTEAFF.

The chain uses TRBV19 and TRBJ2-1; D perhaps matches TRBD2 (5 bases). Trimming pared 5 bases from V and 6 bases from J, leaving 8 bases between. CDR1 and CDR2 (germline): LNHDA, SQIVND (reference sequence). The CDR3 covers 12 residues. Written as DNA, the CDR3 is TGTGCCAGTAGTCGGGGTGGCAATGAGCAGTTCTTC. Translated, it gives CASSRGGNEQFF.

The rearrangement uses TRBV11-2 and TRBJ2-7, with TRBD2 identical over 7 bases. The junction had 10 bases not matched to a gene; V was cut back by 5 bases and J by 3 bases. The CDR3 consists of 15 residues. Germline CDR1 is SGHAT and CDR2 is FQNNGV. Written as DNA, the CDR3 is TGTGCCAGCAGCGTCACTAGCGCGAACAACTACGAGCAGTACTTC. Amino acids: CASSVTSANNYEQYF. The variable domain in full, with the rest retrieved from reference TRBV11-2 and TRBJ2-7, is EAGVAQSPRYKIIEKRQSVAFWCNPISGHATLYWYQQILGQGPKLLIQFQNNGVVDDSQLPKDRFSAERLKGVDSTLKIQPAKLEDSAVYLCASSVTSANNYEQYFGPGTRLTVT.

The chain combines TRBV7-8 with TRBJ1-2; D is unclear. CDR3 length: 12 amino acids. Germline V gene lookup returns CDR1 SGHVS and CDR2 FQNEAQ. V was trimmed by 5 bases and J by 9 bases, leaving 13 bases between them. In nucleotides, the CDR3 is TGTGCCAGCAGCCCCGGGGAGGCAAGCTACACCTTC. Translated: CASSPGEASYTF. Together with reference TRBV7-8 and TRBJ1-2, the CDR3 gives the full variable domain: GAGVSQSPRYKVAKRGQDVALRCDPISGHVSLFWYQQALGQGPEFLTYFQNEAQLDKSGLPSDRFFAERPEGSVSTLKIQRTQQEDSAVYLCASSPGEASYTFGSGTRLTVV.

This chain joins TRBV2 and TRBJ1-1; D uncertain. V lost 0 bases and J lost 0, with 5 bases in between. CDR1 is SNHLY and CDR2 is FYNNEI in the germline V gene. The CDR3 contains 14 residues. CDR3 sequence: CASSEADMNTEAFF. The CDR3 nucleotides are TGTGCCAGCAGTGAAGCAGACATGAACACTGAAGCTTTCTTT.